This T cell receptor (beta chain) stems from a study of blood T cell repertoires in COVID-19. Cohorts were determined from participant-reported clinical history. Trimming pared 3 bases from V and 3 bases from J, leaving 7 bases between. The CDR3 runs to 12 residues. Germline CDR1 is SGDLS and CDR2 is YYNGEE. In the authors' methods: Estimation of nucleated cell counts relied on the amplification of reference gene primers. The table came from immunoSEQ multiplex PCR; TCRdb's copy has only in-frame clones and leaves some out. V and J calls and clone size are those listed in that table; D and trimming were worked out from the DNA. The table includes approximately 310,000 clones, about nine tenths detected once.

The sequence came from a man in his sixties who had recovered from COVID-19. The V call is TRBV9, the J call TRBJ2-7; D is perhaps TRBD1 (6 bases). The material sequenced was PBMCs or T cells enriched from blood (not recorded which). CDR3 bases: TGTGCCAGCAGCGGACAGGACTACGAGCAGTACTTC. Amino acids: CASSGQDYEQYF.